This TCR beta chain is from a study of control samples from healthy donors and cancer patients. With 11 bases clipped from V and 4 bases from J, the junction kept 8 bases outside the gene matches. The length of the CDR3 is 14 residues. The V gene's germline CDR1 is MNHEY and CDR2 SVGAGI. Measured with immunoSEQ multiplex PCR; TCRdb has only the in-frame clones, and not every one. In the table there are 130,000 or so clones, around 90% of which are singletons. The clonotype originates from a man aged 40-49 years in good health. The sample consisted of blood. This chain joins TRBV6-5 and TRBJ2-2; TRBD1 aligns across 9 bases. The CDR3, as DNA: TGTGCCTGTAAACCGGGACAGGGCACCGGGGAGCTGTTTTTT. Translation: CACKPGQGTGELFF.